The 26 T cell receptor beta chains below were found in one sample sequenced in a study of T cell responses to AZD1222 COVID-19 vaccine. Here immunoSEQ multiplex PCR was the method, and the copy in TCRdb shows in-frame clones only, minus some. The sample contains about 61,000 clones, approximately 90% of which appear only once. Material: peripheral blood, obtained on day 0 of AZD1222 vaccination. The source is an adult in good health.

This rearrangement joins TRBV6-5 to TRBJ1-1; D ambiguous. Germline values: CDR1 MNHEY, CDR2 SVGAGI. Trimming removed 1 base from V and 0 bases from J, with 9 bases in between. This CDR3 contains 15 residues. This chain's CDR3 is CASSYFQTLNTEAFF. In nucleotides, the CDR3 is TGTGCCAGCAGTTACTTCCAGACCCTGAACACTGAAGCTTTCTTT.

The rearrangement joins TRBV2 to TRBJ1-2; possible D gene TRBD1, 5 bases. Trimming cost V 5 bases and J 8 bases, with 18 bases left between them. Germline V CDR1 and CDR2: SNHLY, FYNNEI. The CDR3 has 14 amino acids. DNA of the CDR3: TGTGCCAGCAGTAACCTGGGACGGTGGGGAGGCTACACCTTC. Encoded protein: CASSNLGRWGGYTF.

The V and J genes are TRBV19 and TRBJ2-7; 10 bases are a match to TRBD2. The CDR3 contains 16 residues. J was trimmed by 4 bases and V by 5 bases; bases with no gene match: 11. Germline V gene sequence: CDR1 LNHDA, CDR2 SQIVND (reference sequence). The CDR3 sequence: CASSPGLAVGVYEQYF. The CDR3 region has the DNA TGTGCCAGTAGTCCAGGACTAGCGGTAGGAGTATACGAGCAGTACTTC.

CDR3 in DNA: TGTGCCAGCAGCCTGGGACAGGGGGGCTACTTATCGGCCTACGAGCAGTACTTC. It translates to CASSLGQGGYLSAYEQYF. This chain joins TRBV7-8 and TRBJ2-7, with 11 bases that match TRBD1. The CDR3 is 18 amino acids. The junction had 14 bases not matched to a gene; V was cut back by 5 bases and J by 2 bases. Germline lookup yields CDR1 SGHVS and CDR2 FQNEAQ. The whole variable domain, remainder taken from reference TRBV7-8 and TRBJ2-7, is GAGVSQSPRYKVAKRGQDVALRCDPISGHVSLFWYQQALGQGPEFLTYFQNEAQLDKSGLPSDRFFAERPEGSVSTLKIQRTQQEDSAVYLCASSLGQGGYLSAYEQYFGPGTRLTVT.

The rearrangement uses TRBV5-6 and TRBJ2-3; D perhaps matches TRBD2 (5 bases). Trimming took 7 bases from V and 4 from J, leaving 10 bases between them. The CDR3 runs to 12 residues. Germline CDR1 and CDR2: SGHDT and YYEEEE. This CDR3 is CASDSGADTQYF. The DNA of the CDR3 is TGTGCCAGCGACTCCGGGGCAGATACGCAGTATTTT.

Only one count was recorded for this clone. The chain uses TRBV27 and TRBJ1-1, with 9 nucleotides matching TRBD1. J gave up 0 bases and V 6 bases, and 2 bases lay outside the gene matches. The CDR3 totals 14 residues. Per germline, CDR1 MNHEY and CDR2 SMNVEV (reference sequence). CDR3 DNA: TGTGCCAGCAGCCGGGACAGGGTGAACACTGAAGCTTTCTTT. The encoded protein is CASSRDRVNTEAFF.

V gene TRBV15 combines with J gene TRBJ2-2; TRBD1 might be the D (5 bases). The germline V gene has CDR1 LNHNV and CDR2 YYDKDF (reference sequence). CDR3 length: 14 amino acids. V lost 5 bases and J lost 1, with 8 bases in between. The CDR3 loop reads CATSLQGNTGELFF. In nucleotides, the CDR3 is TGTGCCACCAGCTTGCAGGGGAACACCGGGGAGCTGTTTTTT.

V and J are TRBV19 and TRBJ2-7; weak D call: TRBD2 (6 bases). Trimming removed 5 bases at V and 0 bases at J, with 11 bases between. The CDR3 extends over 14 amino acids. Germline CDR1 is LNHDA and CDR2 is SQIVND (reference sequence). CDR3 nucleotides: TGTGCCAGTAGTGCCCGGGGGAACTCCTACGAGCAGTACTTC. Protein product: CASSARGNSYEQYF.

The chain carries TRBV18 and TRBJ2-2; D unclear. Trimming cost V 3 bases and J 4 bases, with 9 bases left between them. The CDR3 has 14 amino acids. Germline V CDR1 and CDR2: KGHSH, LQKENI. The CDR3, as DNA: TGTGCCAGCTCACCGCCAGGTGGCACCGGGGAGCTGTTTTTT. This translates into CASSPPGGTGELFF. Using reference TRBV18 and TRBJ2-2 for the parts outside the CDR3, the full variable domain is NAGVMQNPRHLVRRRGQEARLRCSPMKGHSHVYWYRQLPEEGLKFMVYLQKENIIDESGMPKERFSAEFPKEGPSILRIQQVVRGDSAAYFCASSPPGGTGELFFGEGSRLTVL.

The chain recombines TRBV6-5 with TRBJ1-1; D remains unclear. The CDR3 contains 14 residues. Germline V CDR1 and CDR2: MNHEY, SVGAGI. V was trimmed by 6 bases and J by 1 base, leaving 12 bases between them. The CDR3 reads CASRSDGSNTEAFF. As DNA, the CDR3 is TGTGCCAGCAGATCGGACGGATCGAACACTGAAGCTTTCTTT.

V gene TRBV5-1 combines with J gene TRBJ1-1, with D possibly TRBD1 on 5 matching bases. Germline values: CDR1 SGHRS, CDR2 YFSETQ. Trimming shortened V by 0 bases and J by 5 bases, and 11 bases separated the two germline ends. The CDR3 runs to 14 residues. Here the CDR3 reads CASSLGDPGTEAFF. The CDR3 region has the DNA TGCGCCAGCAGCTTGGGGGACCCAGGGACTGAAGCTTTCTTT.

The chain has TRBV2 and TRBJ1-3, with D unresolved. The V gene's germline CDR1 is SNHLY and CDR2 FYNNEI. With 8 bases removed from V and 0 bases from J, the gap between germline ends came to 11 bases. The CDR3 is 14 residues long. The CDR3 coding sequence is TGTGCCAGCGGGCGCCTGAGCTCTGGAAACACCATATATTTT. Translating gives CASGRLSSGNTIYF.

The V and J genes are TRBV6-5 and TRBJ1-5, with a weak D call TRBD1 (5 bases). Germline CDR1 MNHEY, CDR2 SVGAGI. There are 13 residues in the CDR3. V was shortened by 6 bases and J by 3 bases, with 9 bases between the two germline ends. The CDR3 region is CASSWDHNQPQHF. CDR3 nucleotides: TGTGCCAGCAGCTGGGACCACAATCAGCCCCAGCATTTT.

The gene calls are TRBV9 and TRBJ1-2, with TRBD1 identical over 7 bases. The CDR3 length is 17 residues. The germline V gene has CDR1 SGDLS and CDR2 YYNGEE. With 0 bases clipped from V and 5 bases from J, the junction kept 13 bases outside the gene matches. In nucleotides, the CDR3 is TGTGCCAGCAGCGTAGGGCCCCGACAGGGCGTCGGGTATGGCTACACCTTC. It is translated as CASSVGPRQGVGYGYTF. The variable domain in full, with the rest retrieved from reference TRBV9 and TRBJ1-2, is DSGVTQTPKHLITATGQRVTLRCSPRSGDLSVYWYQQSLDQGLQFLIQYYNGEERAKGNILERFSAQQFPDLHSELNLSSLELGDSALYFCASSVGPRQGVGYGYTFGSGTRLTVV.

This clone is labeled medium-sized. The chain combines TRBV6-4 with TRBJ2-3; 7 bases fit TRBD2. Trimming took 3 bases from V and 0 from J; bases not matched to a gene: 3. Germline V gives CDR1 MRHNA, CDR2 SNTAGT. CDR3 length: 15 residues. The chain's CDR3 is CASSDGTTSTDTQYF. The CDR3 DNA is TGTGCCAGCAGTGATGGGACTACTAGCACAGATACGCAGTATTTT.

The chain couples TRBV10-1 to TRBJ2-2, with D tentatively TRBD2 (5 bases). The CDR3 has 14 residues. V lost 0 bases to trimming and J lost 5 bases, with 7 bases between them. Germline V gene lookup returns CDR1 WNHNN and CDR2 SYGVQD (reference sequence). CDR3 in DNA: TGCGCCAGCAGTGAGTCACGCGGGACCGGGGAGCTGTTTTTT. As protein: CASSESRGTGELFF.

V is TRBV27 and J is TRBJ2-3; D may be TRBD1 (6 bases). In germline, CDR1 is MNHEY, CDR2 SMNVEV (reference sequence). This CDR3 is built from 15 residues. Trimming left V 6 bases short and J 2 bases short, with 15 bases between. CDR3 region: CASSRGPGPTDTQYF. The CDR3 DNA sequence: TGTGCCAGCAGCAGGGGACCCGGCCCCACAGATACGCAGTATTTT.

CDR3 in DNA: TGTGCCAGCAGCTTGGAGCAGGGGGCTAACTATGGCTACACCTTC. This sequence encodes CASSLEQGANYGYTF. The chain joins TRBV5-4 to TRBJ1-2; 7 nucleotides match TRBD1. Germline values: CDR1 SGHNT, CDR2 YYREEE (reference sequence). The CDR3 is 15 amino acids. Unmatched junction bases numbered 2, after V lost 0 bases and J lost 0 bases.

The genes are TRBV7-9 and TRBJ2-7; D is undetermined. V gave up 4 bases and J gave up 4 bases, with 11 bases separating them. From germline, CDR1 is SEHNR and CDR2 FQNEAQ (reference sequence). This CDR3 has 13 residues. The CDR3 DNA sequence: TGTGCCAGCAGCTGGGAAGGTGGGTACGAGCAGTACTTC. The encoded protein is CASSWEGGYEQYF.

This chain links TRBV4-1 with TRBJ1-5; D gene uncertain. Trimming pared 0 bases from V and 6 bases from J, leaving 9 bases between. The CDR3 length is 14 residues. Germline CDR1 MGHRA, CDR2 YSYEKL. Written as DNA, the CDR3 is TGCGCCAGCAGCCAAGACGTGCTCGGTCAGCCCCAGCATTTT. It encodes CASSQDVLGQPQHF.

This clone was recorded once. The gene calls are TRBV11-2 and TRBJ2-3; 8 bases fit TRBD2. V trimming: 4 bases; J trimming: 1 base; junction bases outside the gene matches: 10. Germline V CDR1 and CDR2: SGHAT, FQNNGV. The CDR3 extends over 17 amino acids. The CDR3 reads CASSSDPSGRRTDTQYF. In DNA, the CDR3 is TGTGCCAGCAGCTCCGACCCTAGCGGGCGTCGCACAGATACGCAGTATTTT.

V usage is TRBV5-8 and J usage is TRBJ1-5; the D is unclear. V lost 4 bases and J lost 9, with 8 bases in between. Germline CDR1 is SGHTS and CDR2 is YDEGEE. This CDR3 contains 11 residues. Written as DNA, the CDR3 is TGTGCCAGCAGCAGAGGCGGGCCCCAGCATTTT. Translated: CASSRGGPQHF.

The V gene is TRBV12-3 or TRBV12-4, the J gene TRBJ1-6; D not resolved. V lost 5 bases, J lost 15 bases, and 14 bases lay in between. This CDR3 comprises 12 residues. CDR3 residues: CASSKTAGNLHF. The CDR3 region has the DNA TGTGCCAGCAGTAAAACGGCAGGCAACCTCCACTTT.

V usage is TRBV2 and J usage is TRBJ1-4; no clear D. The germline V and J ends were trimmed by 6 bases and 0 bases, with 8 bases remaining between them. CDR1 is SNHLY, CDR2 FYNNEI, per germline. CDR3 size: 14 residues. The CDR3 loop reads CASRLRSTNEKLFF. In nucleotides, the CDR3 is TGTGCCAGCAGGTTACGGTCAACTAATGAAAAACTGTTTTTT.

This clone has a single count. The chain has TRBV11-2 and TRBJ2-7, with D unclear. The V gene lost 0 bases and the J gene lost 4 bases, with 13 bases spanning the gap. CDR3 size: 15 residues. Per germline, CDR1 SGHAT and CDR2 FQNNGV. The CDR3 loop reads CASSLDLRLQYEQYF. The DNA of the CDR3 is TGTGCCAGCAGCTTAGATCTGCGACTCCAGTACGAGCAGTACTTC. Full variable domain (remainder filled in from reference TRBV11-2 and TRBJ2-7): EAGVAQSPRYKIIEKRQSVAFWCNPISGHATLYWYQQILGQGPKLLIQFQNNGVVDDSQLPKDRFSAERLKGVDSTLKIQPAKLEDSAVYLCASSLDLRLQYEQYFGPGTRLTVT.

The rearrangement links TRBV5-6 to TRBJ2-6, with D uncertain. Deletions cut 4 bases from V and 2 bases from J, with 16 bases between. The CDR3 extends over 17 amino acids. Germline loops: CDR1 SGHDT, CDR2 YYEEEE. The DNA of the CDR3 is TGTGCCAGCAGCCACGATTCACGACGTACTGGGGCCAACGTCCTGACTTTC. Translation gives CASSHDSRRTGANVLTF.